This T cell receptor beta chain was observed in a study of shared clonotypes between healthy human individuals. Clones were sequenced by immunoSEQ multiplex PCR, and TCRdb holds only the in-frame ones, with some missing. In the table there are 2 million or so clones, roughly 95% of which are singletons. J lost 2 bases, V lost 5 bases, and 4 bases had no gene match. The length of the CDR3 is 15 residues. CDR1 and CDR2 (germline): LNHNV, YYDKDF (reference sequence). This clone was observed at least ten times. The receptor comes from a man aged 18-30 years in good health. The sample consisted of naive CD4+ T cells sorted from blood. Subset given: CD45RA+ positively selected. The rearrangement joins TRBV15 to TRBJ2-7; 12 bases are shared with TRBD2. As DNA, the CDR3 is TGTGCCACCAGCCTAGCGGGGGGGATGGCCTACGAGCAGTACTTC. Translation gives CATSLAGGMAYEQYF. The variable domain in full, completed from reference TRBV15 and TRBJ2-7, reads DAMVIQNPRYQVTQFGKPVTLSCSQTLNHNVMYWYQQKSSQAPKLLFHYYDKDFNNEADTPDNFQSRRPNTSFCFLDIRSPGLGDTAMYLCATSLAGGMAYEQYFGPGTRLTVT.